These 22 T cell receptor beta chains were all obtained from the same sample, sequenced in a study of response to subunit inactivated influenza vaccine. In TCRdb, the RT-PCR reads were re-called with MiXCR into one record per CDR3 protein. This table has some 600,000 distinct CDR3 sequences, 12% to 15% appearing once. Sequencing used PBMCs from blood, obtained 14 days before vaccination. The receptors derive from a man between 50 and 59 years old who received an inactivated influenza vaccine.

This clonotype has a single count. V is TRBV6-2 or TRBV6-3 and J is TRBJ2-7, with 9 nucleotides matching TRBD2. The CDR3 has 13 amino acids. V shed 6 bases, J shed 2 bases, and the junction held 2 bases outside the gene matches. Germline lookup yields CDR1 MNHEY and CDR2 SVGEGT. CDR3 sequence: CASRRGGTYEQYF. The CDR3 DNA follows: TGTGCCAGCAGGCGGGGGGGAACCTACGAGCAGTACTTC.

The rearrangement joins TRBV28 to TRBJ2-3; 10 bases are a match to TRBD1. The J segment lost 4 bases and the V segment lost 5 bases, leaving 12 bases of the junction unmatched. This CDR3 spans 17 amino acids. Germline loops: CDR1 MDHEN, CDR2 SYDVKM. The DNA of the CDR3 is TGTGCCAGCAGTAACCCCTCGGGACAGGGGAGTGCAGATACGCAGTATTTT. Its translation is CASSNPSGQGSADTQYF.

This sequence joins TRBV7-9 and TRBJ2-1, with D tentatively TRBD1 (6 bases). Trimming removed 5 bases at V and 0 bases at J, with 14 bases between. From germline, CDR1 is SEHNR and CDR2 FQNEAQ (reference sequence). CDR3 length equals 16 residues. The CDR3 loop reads CASSVDRTSSYNEQFF. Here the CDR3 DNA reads TGTGCCAGCAGCGTAGACAGGACGAGCTCCTACAATGAGCAGTTCTTC. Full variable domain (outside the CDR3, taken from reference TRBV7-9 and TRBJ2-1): DTGVSQNPRHKITKRGQNVTFRCDPISEHNRLYWYRQTLGQGPEFLTYFQNEAQLEKSRLLSDRFSAERPKGSFSTLEIQRTEQGDSAMYLCASSVDRTSSYNEQFFGPGTRLTVL.

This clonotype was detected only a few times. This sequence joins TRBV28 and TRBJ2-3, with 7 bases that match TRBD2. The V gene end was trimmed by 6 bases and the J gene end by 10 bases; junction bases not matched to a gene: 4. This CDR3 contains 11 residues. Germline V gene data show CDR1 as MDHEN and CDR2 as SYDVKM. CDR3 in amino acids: CASSPRGAQYF. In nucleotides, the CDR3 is TGTGCCAGCAGCCCCCGGGGGGCGCAGTATTTT.

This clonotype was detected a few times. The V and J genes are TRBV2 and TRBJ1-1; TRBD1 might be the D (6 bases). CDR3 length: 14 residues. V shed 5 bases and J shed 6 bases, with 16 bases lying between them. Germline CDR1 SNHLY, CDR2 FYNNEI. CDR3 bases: TGTGCCAGCAGTCCCCGAGGGGGATTGTCTGAAGCTTTCTTT. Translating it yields CASSPRGGLSEAFF.

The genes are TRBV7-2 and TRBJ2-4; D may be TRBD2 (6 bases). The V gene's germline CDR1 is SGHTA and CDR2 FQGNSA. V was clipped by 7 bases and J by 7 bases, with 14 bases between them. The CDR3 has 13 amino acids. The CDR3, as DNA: TGTGCCAGCAATCGACGTGGGGGGAACATTCAGTACTTC. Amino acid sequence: CASNRRGGNIQYF.

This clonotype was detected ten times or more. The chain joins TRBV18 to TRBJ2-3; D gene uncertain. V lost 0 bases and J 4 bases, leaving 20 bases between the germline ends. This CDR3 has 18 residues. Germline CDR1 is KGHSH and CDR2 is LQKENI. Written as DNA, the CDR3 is TGTGCCAGCTCACCACCGGTGAAAAGGGTAAGCCGGCCAGATACGCAGTATTTT. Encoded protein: CASSPPVKRVSRPDTQYF.

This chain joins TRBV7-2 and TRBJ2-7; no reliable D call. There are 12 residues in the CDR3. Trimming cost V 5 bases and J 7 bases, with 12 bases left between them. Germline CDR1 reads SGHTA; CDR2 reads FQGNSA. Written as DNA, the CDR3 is TGTGCCAGCAGCCAGGTCTGGGGAGAGCAGTACTTC. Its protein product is CASSQVWGEQYF.

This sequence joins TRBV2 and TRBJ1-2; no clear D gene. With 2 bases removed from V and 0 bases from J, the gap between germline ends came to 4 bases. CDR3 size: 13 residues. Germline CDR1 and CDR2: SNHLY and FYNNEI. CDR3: CASSERANYGYTF. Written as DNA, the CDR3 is TGTGCCAGCAGTGAACGAGCTAACTATGGCTACACCTTC.

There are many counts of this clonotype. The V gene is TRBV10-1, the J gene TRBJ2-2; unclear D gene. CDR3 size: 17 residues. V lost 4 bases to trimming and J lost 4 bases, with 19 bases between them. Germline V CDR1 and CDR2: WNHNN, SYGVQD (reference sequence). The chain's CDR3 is CASSARTGSTGTGELFF. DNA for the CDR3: TGCGCCAGCAGTGCCCGTACTGGGTCGACGGGCACCGGGGAGCTGTTTTTT.

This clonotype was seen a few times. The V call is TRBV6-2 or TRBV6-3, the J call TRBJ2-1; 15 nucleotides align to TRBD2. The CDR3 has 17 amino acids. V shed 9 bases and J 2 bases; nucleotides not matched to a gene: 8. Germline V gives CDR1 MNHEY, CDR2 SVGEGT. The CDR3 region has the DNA TGTGCCAGTTCGGGACTAGCGGGGGGCGAACCCTACAATGAGCAGTTCTTC. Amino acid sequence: CASSGLAGGEPYNEQFF.

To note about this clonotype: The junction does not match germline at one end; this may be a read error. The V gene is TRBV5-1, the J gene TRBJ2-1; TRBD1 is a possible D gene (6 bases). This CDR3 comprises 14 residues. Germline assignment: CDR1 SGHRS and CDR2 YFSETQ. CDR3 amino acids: CDSSFGTLYNEQFF. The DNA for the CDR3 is TGCGACAGCAGCTTCGGGACACTATACAATGAGCAGTTCTTC.

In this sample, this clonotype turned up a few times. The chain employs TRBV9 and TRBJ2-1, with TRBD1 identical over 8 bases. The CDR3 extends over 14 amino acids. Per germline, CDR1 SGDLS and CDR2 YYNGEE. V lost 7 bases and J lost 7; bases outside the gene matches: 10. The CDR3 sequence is CASGDRSPANEQFF. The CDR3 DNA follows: TGTGCCAGCGGGGACAGGTCGCCCGCGAATGAGCAGTTCTTC.

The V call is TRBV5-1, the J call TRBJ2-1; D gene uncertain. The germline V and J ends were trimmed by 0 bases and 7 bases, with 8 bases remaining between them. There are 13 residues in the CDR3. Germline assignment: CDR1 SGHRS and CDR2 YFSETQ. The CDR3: CASSLAPVNEQFF. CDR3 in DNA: TGCGCCAGCAGCTTGGCCCCGGTGAATGAGCAGTTCTTC.

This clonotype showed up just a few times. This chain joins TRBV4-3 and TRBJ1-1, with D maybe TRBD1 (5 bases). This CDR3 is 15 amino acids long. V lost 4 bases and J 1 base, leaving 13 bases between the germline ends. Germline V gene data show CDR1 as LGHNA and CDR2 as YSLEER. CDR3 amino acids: CASSRSRTQNTEAFF. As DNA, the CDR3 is TGCGCCAGCAGCCGATCCCGGACACAGAACACTGAAGCTTTCTTT.

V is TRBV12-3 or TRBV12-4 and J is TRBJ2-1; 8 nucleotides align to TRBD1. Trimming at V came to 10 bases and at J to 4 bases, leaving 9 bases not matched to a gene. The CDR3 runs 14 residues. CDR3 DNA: TGTGCCACAACGTCGGACAGGGATTACAATGAGCAGTTCTTC. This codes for CATTSDRDYNEQFF.

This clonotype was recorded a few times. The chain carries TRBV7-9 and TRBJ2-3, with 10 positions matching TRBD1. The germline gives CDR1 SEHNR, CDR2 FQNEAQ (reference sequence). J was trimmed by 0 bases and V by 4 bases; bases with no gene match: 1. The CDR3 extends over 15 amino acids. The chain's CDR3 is CASSSGQGSTDTQYF. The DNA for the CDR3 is TGTGCCAGCAGCTCGGGACAGGGGAGCACAGATACGCAGTATTTT.

CDR3 nucleotides: TGTGCCAGCAGCGGAGGGGACAGACAAGAGACCCAGTACTTC. It is translated as CASSGGDRQETQYF. This chain connects TRBV5-5 to TRBJ2-5, with a tentative D call TRBD1 (7 bases). Per germline, CDR1 SGHKS and CDR2 YYEKEE (reference sequence). The CDR3 loop spans 14 amino acids. Trimming pared 4 bases from V and 2 bases from J, leaving 12 bases between. The entire variable domain, with the rest obtained from reference TRBV5-5 and TRBJ2-5, is as follows: DAGVTQSPTHLIKTRGQQVTLRCSPISGHKSVSWYQQVLGQGPQFIFQYYEKEERGRGNFPDRFSARQFPNYSSELNVNALLLGDSALYLCASSGGDRQETQYFGPGTRLLVL.

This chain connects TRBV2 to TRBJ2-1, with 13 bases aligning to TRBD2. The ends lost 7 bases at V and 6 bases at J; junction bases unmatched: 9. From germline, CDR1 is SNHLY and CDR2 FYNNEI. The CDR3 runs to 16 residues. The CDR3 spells CASTGTSGTLGNEQFF. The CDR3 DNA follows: TGTGCCAGCACCGGGACTAGCGGGACCCTCGGCAATGAGCAGTTCTTC. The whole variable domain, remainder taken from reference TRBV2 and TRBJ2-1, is EPEVTQTPSHQVTQMGQEVILRCVPISNHLYFYWYRQILGQKVEFLVSFYNNEISEKSEIFDDQFSVERPDGSNFTLKIRSTKLEDSAMYFCASTGTSGTLGNEQFFGPGTRLTVL.

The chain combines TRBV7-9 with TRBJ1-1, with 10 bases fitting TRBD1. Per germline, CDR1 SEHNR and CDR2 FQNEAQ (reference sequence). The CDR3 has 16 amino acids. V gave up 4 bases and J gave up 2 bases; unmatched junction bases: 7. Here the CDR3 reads CASSSLGTGDNTEAFF. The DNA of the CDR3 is TGTGCCAGCAGCTCCTTGGGGACAGGGGACAACACTGAAGCTTTCTTT.

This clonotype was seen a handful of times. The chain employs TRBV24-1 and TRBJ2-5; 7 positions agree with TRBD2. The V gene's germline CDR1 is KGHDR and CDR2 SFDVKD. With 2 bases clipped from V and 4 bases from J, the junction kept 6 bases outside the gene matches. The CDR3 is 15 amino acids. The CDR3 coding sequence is TGTGCCACCAGTGATTCCCCACCGGGGGGAGAGACCCAGTACTTC. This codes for CATSDSPPGGETQYF.

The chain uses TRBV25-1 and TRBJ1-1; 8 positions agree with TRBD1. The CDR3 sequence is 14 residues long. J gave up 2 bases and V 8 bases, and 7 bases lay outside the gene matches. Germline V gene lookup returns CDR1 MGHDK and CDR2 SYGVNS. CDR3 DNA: TGTGCCAGCGCAGACAGGGGTGTTAACACTGAAGCTTTCTTT. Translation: CASADRGVNTEAFF.